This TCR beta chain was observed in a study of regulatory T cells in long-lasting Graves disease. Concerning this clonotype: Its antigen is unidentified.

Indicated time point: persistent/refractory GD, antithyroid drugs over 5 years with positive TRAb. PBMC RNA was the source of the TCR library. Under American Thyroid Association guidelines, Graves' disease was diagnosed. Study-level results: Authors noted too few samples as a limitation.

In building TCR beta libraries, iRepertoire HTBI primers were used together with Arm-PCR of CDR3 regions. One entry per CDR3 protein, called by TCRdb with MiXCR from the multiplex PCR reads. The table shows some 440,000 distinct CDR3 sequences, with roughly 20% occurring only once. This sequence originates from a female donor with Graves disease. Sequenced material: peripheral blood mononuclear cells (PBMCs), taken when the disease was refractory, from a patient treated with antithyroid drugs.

CDR3 sequence (DNA): TGCAGTGCTAGTGGCCAGGCTGGAAACACCATATATTTT. Translating gives CSASGQAGNTIYF. This chain uses TRBV20-1 with TRBJ1-3; D ambiguous. The CDR3 extends over 13 amino acids. The V end was cut by 3 bases, the J end by 2 bases, with 8 bases between. The germline CDR1 and CDR2 sequences are DFQATT and SNEGSKA (reference sequence).